The sequence of this T cell receptor beta chain was determined in a study of blood T cell repertoires in COVID-19. Study-wide background: Samples of COVID-19 (acute and convalescent) were obtained from the United States, Italy and Spain. In each case, the material was cDNA or gDNA derived from T cells, B-cell-depleted T cells, or PBMCs.

The CDR3 loop spans 14 amino acids. Trimming took off 6 bases at V and 4 bases at J, with 15 bases between the two ends. Original handling: How many nucleated cells were present was estimated from reference gene primer amplification. Profiling relied on immunoSEQ multiplex PCR, and the TCRdb table lists in-frame clones only, not all of them. V, J and clone size are taken as reported in that table, and D and trimming were inferred from the DNA itself. The table shows 55,000 to 75,000 clones, with approximately 90% occurring only once. The V and J genes are TRBV23-1 and TRBJ1-2; tentatively, D is TRBD1 (6 bases). TRBV23-1 is marked as an open reading frame, function uncertain. What was sequenced was peripheral blood. The sequence came from a human donor in a cohort sampled during active COVID-19. The CDR3 sequence: CASSPPGDPYGYTF. CDR3 bases: TGCGCCAGCAGCCCCCCAGGGGATCCCTATGGCTACACCTTC.